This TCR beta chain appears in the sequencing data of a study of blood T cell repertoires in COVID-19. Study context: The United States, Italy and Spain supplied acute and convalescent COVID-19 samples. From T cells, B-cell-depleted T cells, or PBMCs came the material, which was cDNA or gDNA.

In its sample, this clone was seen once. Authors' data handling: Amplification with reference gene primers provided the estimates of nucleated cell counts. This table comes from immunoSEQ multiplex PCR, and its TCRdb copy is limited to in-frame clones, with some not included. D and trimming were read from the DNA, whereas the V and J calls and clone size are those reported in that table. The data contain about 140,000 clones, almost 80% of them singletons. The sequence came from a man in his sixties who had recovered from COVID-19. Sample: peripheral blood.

The CDR3 reads CASGPDTYYEQYF. In nucleotides, the CDR3 is TGTGCCAGCGGCCCCGACACATACTACGAGCAGTACTTC. The chain links TRBV28 to TRBJ2-7; the D is unclear. Germline loops: CDR1 MDHEN, CDR2 SYDVKM. Trimming cost V 8 bases and J 3 bases, with 14 bases left between them. The CDR3 has 13 residues.